The T cell receptor beta chain described here comes from a study of T cells in Graves' hyperthyroidism and ophthalmopathy. Study-wide results and caveats: In the blood, most expanded thyroid clonotypes above 0.001 appeared as well.

As to this clonotype: Its target is not known.

The V and J ends lost 6 bases and 4 bases, in that order; junction bases with no gene match: 9. In germline, CDR1 is SEHNR, CDR2 FQNEAQ (reference sequence). The length of the CDR3 is 16 residues. The source material, RNA transcripts, was used to amplify TCR beta CDR3 regions. Initially, a first-round RT-PCR of the TCR CDR3 employed the HTBI primer set. MiXCR, applied by TCRdb to the multiplex PCR reads, yields one record per CDR3 protein. The table shows about 250,000 distinct CDR3 sequences, with about 20% occurring only once. Uncontrolled infection, other autoimmune disease, pregnancy or lactation disqualified patients from enrolment. Fresh 10 ml peripheral blood yielded PBMCs.

Sequencing input: blood. The rearrangement links TRBV7-9 to TRBJ2-2, with 9 bases lining up with TRBD1. The receptor comes from a man aged 25 to 40 with Graves' ophthalmopathy. The CDR3 loop is CASSLQGALRTGELFF. CDR3 DNA sequence: TGTGCCAGCAGTTTACAGGGGGCCCTCCGCACCGGGGAGCTGTTTTTT.